This T cell receptor beta chain originates from a study of radiotherapy plus CTLA-4 blockade in lung cancer. Repertoires were generated with immunoSEQ multiplex PCR, while TCRdb's copy carries only in-frame clones and drops some. Of about 49,000 clones listed, approximately 81% were seen once; the top ten hold about a quarter. Study-wide results and limits: Reportedly, early blood T cell clone dynamics best predicted response, with interferon-beta.

Regarding this clone: Its antigen is not identified.

CDR1 is SGHRS and CDR2 is YFSETQ in the germline V gene. There are 15 residues in the CDR3. Unmatched junction bases numbered 5, after V lost 4 bases and J lost 0 bases. Ipilimumab-mediated CTLA-4 blockade plus focal radiation was given to patients having chemo-refractory metastatic non-small-cell lung cancer. The V and J genes are TRBV5-1 and TRBJ1-1, with 8 bases matching TRBD1. Here the sequenced sample was peripheral blood, taken from a patient treated with radiotherapy plus ipilimumab. The clonotype originates from a human donor with non-small cell lung cancer whose response to radiotherapy plus ipilimumab could not be evaluated. CDR3 in amino acids: CASSIWTGMNTEAFF. CDR3 in DNA: TGCGCCAGCAGCATATGGACAGGGATGAACACTGAAGCTTTCTTT.